This T cell receptor beta chain was sequenced in a study of T cell repertoires in cytomegalovirus infection. About the study: TCR beta signatures that were public indicated CMV infection and matching HLA type.

This clonotype has just a few counts. The antigen is undetermined. TCRdb reprocessed the reads via MiXCR and lists one record per CDR3 protein. The sample has 560,000 or so distinct CDR3 sequences, 16% seen once. This CDR3 region has 16 residues. Germline V gene sequence: CDR1 LNHNV, CDR2 YYDKDF (reference sequence). V was cut by 5 bases and J by 5 bases, with 18 bases left in between. General observations from the study: In two of eight donors, the top clonotype was HLA-C-restricted CMV-specific.

V is TRBV15 and J is TRBJ2-2; tentative D call: TRBD2 (6 bases). Sequencing was done on a sample of CD8+ T cells from PBMCs. The sequence was collected from a human donor in good health (CMV status not recorded). Some clones in this sample may be carry-over from other donors' samples. This CDR3 reads CATSGDWGEGTGELFF. The CDR3 DNA reads as TGTGCCACCAGCGGGGACTGGGGGGAAGGTACCGGGGAGCTGTTTTTT.